The source of this T cell receptor beta chain is a study of blood T cell repertoires in COVID-19. About the study: Samples came from the United States, Italy and Spain, spanning acute and convalescent COVID-19. The cDNA or gDNA used as material had been derived from T cells, B-cell-depleted T cells, or PBMCs.

This clone was picked up a small number of times. As processed by the authors: Reference gene primer amplification in the assay estimated nucleated cell counts. Repertoires were generated with immunoSEQ multiplex PCR, while TCRdb's copy carries only in-frame clones and drops some. That table furnishes V, J and clone size, whereas the DNA furnished D and trimming. The table records around 200,000 clones, 80% to 90% of them present only once. The origin of this receptor is a human donor with active or convalescent COVID-19. The donor label of this sample is uncertain. Sequences were obtained from peripheral blood.

The CDR3 is CASSPAPGQGGRARELFF. The CDR3, as DNA: TGTGCCAGCAGTCCTGCACCGGGACAGGGCGGACGAGCGAGGGAGCTGTTTTTT. This chain joins TRBV6-6 and TRBJ2-2; the match to TRBD1 covers 9 bases. Germline lookup yields CDR1 MNHNY and CDR2 SVGAGI (reference sequence). The CDR3 has 18 amino acids. Trimming took 5 bases from V and 9 from J; bases not matched to a gene: 19.